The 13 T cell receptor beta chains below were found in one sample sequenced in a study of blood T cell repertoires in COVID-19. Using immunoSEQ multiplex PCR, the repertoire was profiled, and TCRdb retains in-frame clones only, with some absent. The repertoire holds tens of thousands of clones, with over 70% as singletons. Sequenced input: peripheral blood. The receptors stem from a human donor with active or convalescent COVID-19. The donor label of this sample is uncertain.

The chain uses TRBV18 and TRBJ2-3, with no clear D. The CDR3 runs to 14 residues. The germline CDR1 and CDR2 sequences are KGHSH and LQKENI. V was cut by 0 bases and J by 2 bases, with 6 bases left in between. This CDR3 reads CASSPPPVTDTQYF. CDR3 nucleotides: TGTGCCAGCTCACCACCGCCGGTCACAGATACGCAGTATTTT.

In DNA, the CDR3 is TGTGCCAGCAGCCCCGCAGCTAGCGGGACATCCAATGAGCAGTTCTTC. Protein: CASSPAASGTSNEQFF. This chain links TRBV7-3 with TRBJ2-1; 9 bases match TRBD2. The CDR3 has 16 residues. V dropped 5 bases and J dropped 6; count of bases not matched to a gene: 11. Germline V gene sequence: CDR1 SGHTA, CDR2 FQGTGA. The variable domain in full, with the rest retrieved from reference TRBV7-3 and TRBJ2-1, is GAGVSQTPSNKVTEKGKYVELRCDPISGHTALYWYRQSLGQGPEFLIYFQGTGAADDSGLPNDRFFAVRPEGSVSTLKIQRTERGDSAVYLCASSPAASGTSNEQFFGPGTRLTVL.

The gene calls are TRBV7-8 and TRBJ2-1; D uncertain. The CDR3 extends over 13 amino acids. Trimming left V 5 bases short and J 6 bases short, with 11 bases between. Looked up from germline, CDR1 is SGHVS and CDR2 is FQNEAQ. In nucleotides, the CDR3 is TGTGCCAGCAGCCTGGTGAGAACCAATGAGCAGTTCTTC. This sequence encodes CASSLVRTNEQFF.

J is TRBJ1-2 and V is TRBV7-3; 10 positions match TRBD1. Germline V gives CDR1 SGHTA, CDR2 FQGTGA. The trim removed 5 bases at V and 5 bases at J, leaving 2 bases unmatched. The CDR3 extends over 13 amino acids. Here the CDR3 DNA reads TGTGCCAGCAGCCCGGGACAGGGGTATGGCTACACCTTC. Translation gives CASSPGQGYGYTF.

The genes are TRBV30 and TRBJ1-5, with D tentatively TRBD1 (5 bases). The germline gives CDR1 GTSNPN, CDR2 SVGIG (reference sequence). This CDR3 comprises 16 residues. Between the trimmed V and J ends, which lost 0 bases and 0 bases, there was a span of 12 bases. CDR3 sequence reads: CAWSVKTVDSNQPQHF. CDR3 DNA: TGTGCCTGGAGTGTCAAGACAGTTGATAGCAATCAGCCCCAGCATTTT.

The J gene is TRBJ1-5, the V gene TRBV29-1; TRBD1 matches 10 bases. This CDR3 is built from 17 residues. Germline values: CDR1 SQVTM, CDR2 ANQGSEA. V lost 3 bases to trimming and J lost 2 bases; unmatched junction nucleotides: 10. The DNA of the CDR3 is TGCAGCGTTGACTCCGGGACAGGGGCTCGGGGCAATCAGCCCCAGCATTTT. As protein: CSVDSGTGARGNQPQHF.

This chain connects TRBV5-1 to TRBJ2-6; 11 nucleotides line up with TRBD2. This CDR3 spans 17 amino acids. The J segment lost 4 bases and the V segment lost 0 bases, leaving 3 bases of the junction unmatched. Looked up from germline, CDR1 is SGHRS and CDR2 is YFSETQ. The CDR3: CASSLASGRSGANVLTF. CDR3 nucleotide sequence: TGCGCCAGCAGCTTGGCTAGCGGGAGGTCGGGGGCCAACGTCCTGACTTTC.

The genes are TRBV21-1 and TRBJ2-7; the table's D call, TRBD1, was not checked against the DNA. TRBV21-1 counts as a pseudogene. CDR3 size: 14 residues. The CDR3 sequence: CASNRDRSSYEQYF. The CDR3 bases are TGTGCCAGCAACCGGGACAGGAGCTCCTACGAGCAGTACTTC.

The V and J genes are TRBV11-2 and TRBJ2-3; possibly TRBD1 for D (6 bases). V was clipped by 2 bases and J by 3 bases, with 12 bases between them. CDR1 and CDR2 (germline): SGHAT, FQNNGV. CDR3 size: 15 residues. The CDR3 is CASSLRDQGTDTQYF. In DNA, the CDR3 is TGTGCCAGCAGCTTACGGGATCAGGGGACAGATACGCAGTATTTT.

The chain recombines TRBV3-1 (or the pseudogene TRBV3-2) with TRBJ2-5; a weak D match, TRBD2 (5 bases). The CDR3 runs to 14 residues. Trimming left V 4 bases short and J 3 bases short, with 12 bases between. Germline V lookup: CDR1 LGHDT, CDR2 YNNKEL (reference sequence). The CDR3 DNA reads TGTGCCAGCAGCCGACGGGGTGGAGAAGAGACCCAGTACTTC. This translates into CASSRRGGEETQYF.

CDR3 protein: CASSLGTLLGTDTQYF. The CDR3 DNA follows: TGTGCCAGCAGCCTGGGGACATTGTTAGGCACAGATACGCAGTATTTT. The rearrangement uses TRBV5-8 and TRBJ2-3, with D possibly matching TRBD1 (6 bases). Germline V gene lookup returns CDR1 SGHTS and CDR2 YDEGEE. The CDR3 is 16 amino acids. Trimming stripped 4 bases from V and 1 base from J, with 16 bases between.

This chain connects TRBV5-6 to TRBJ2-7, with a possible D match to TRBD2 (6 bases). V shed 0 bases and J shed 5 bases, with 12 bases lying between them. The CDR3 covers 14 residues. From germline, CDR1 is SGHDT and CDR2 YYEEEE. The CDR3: CASSLVGGMNEQYF. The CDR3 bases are TGTGCCAGCAGCTTGGTTGGAGGGATGAACGAGCAGTACTTC.

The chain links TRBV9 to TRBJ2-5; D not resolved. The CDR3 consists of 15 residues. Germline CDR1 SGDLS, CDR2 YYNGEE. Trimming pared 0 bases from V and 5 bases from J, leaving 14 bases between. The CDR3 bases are TGTGCCAGCAGCGTAGGTCTCCAGGCCTGGGAGACCCAGTACTTC. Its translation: CASSVGLQAWETQYF.